These T cell receptor beta chains were read from a single sample in a study of identifying expanded T cells in peripheral blood. The assay was immunoSEQ multiplex PCR, and TCRdb's table has in-frame clones only and misses some. Here the sample spans 90,000 or so clones, more than 70% being singletons. Sequences were obtained from blood. The receptors here all came from a person aged 18 to 75 in good health. The CDR3 runs from the conserved cysteine through the conserved F or W. D genes are given only for firm matches. Not all rows give a size; the values are once, few, many and, for expanded clones, a class.

TRBJ2-2,-,-,TRBV15,TGTGCCACCAGCAGAGATCCCCCGGGGACCGGGGAGCTGTTTTTT,CATSRDPPGTGELFF
TRBJ2-3,-,-,TRBV10-3,TGTGCCATCAGTGTAAACCGAGGAAGGGCAGATACGCAGTATTTT,CAISVNRGRADTQYF
TRBJ2-1,TRBD2,-,TRBV4-3,TGCGCCAGCAGCCAACCCGCAACTAGCGGGGCTCCCAAAAACCGGTGGAATGAGCAGTTCTTC,CASSQPATSGAPKNRWNEQFF
TRBJ2-2,-,-,TRBV6-5,TGTGCCAGCAGTTACTTGACGGGGGCCCCGACCGGGGAGCTGTTTTTT,CASSYLTGAPTGELFF
TRBJ1-1,TRBD1,-,TRBV19,TGTGCCAGCCTCAGGGGGAGTACTGAAGCTTTCTTT,CASLRGSTEAFF
TRBJ1-2,-,-,TRBV5-6,TGTGCCAGCAGCCCCGGGTACTATGGCTACACCTTC,CASSPGYYGYTF
TRBJ2-7,-,-,TRBV11-2,TGTGCCAGCAGCTTCGGGGGTTCCTACGAGCAGTACTTC,CASSFGGSYEQYF
TRBJ1-1,TRBD1,-,TRBV7-6,TGTGCCAGCAGCTTGGACAGGGACACTGAAGCTTTCTTT,CASSLDRDTEAFF
TRBJ2-1,-,-,TRBV28,TGTGCCAGCAGAGGGGTCAGGGGCACCTACAATGAGCAGTTCTTC,CASRGVRGTYNEQFF
TRBJ1-2,TRBD1,few,TRBV7-2,TGTGCCAGCAGCTCACTCACCGGGACAGGGAACTATGGCTACACCTTC,CASSSLTGTGNYGYTF
TRBJ2-7,-,-,TRBV14,TGTGCCAGCAGTGAGACAGGACGGCCCTCCTACGAGCAGTACTTC,CASSETGRPSYEQYF
TRBJ2-3,-,-,TRBV4-1,TGCGCCAGCAGCCAGGGTGGTCTCGGTGGGGGGGCCACAGATACGCAGTATTTT,CASSQGGLGGGATDTQYF
TRBJ2-5,-,-,TRBV7-6,TGTGCCAGCAGCTTAGGGGGGAAAATCCAAGAGACCCAGTACTTC,CASSLGGKIQETQYF
TRBJ1-5,-,few,TRBV13,TGTGCCAGCAGCTTAGAAGGAAGGCCCCAGCATTTT,CASSLEGRPQHF
TRBJ1-4,-,-,TRBV5-1,TGCGCCAGCAATGAGGGTCGGGCGTATGAAAAACTGTTTTTT,CASNEGRAYEKLFF
TRBJ2-7,-,-,TRBV30,TGTGCCTGGAGGGGGCTATCCCCTCGGGAGCAGTACTTC,CAWRGLSPREQYF
TRBJ2-5,-,-,TRBV29-1,TGCAGCGCCCCAAGGGGGGGATTTCAAGAGACCCAGTACTTC,CSAPRGGFQETQYF
TRBJ2-1,TRBD2,-,TRBV5-4,TGTGCCAGCAGGCCCAGCGGGGGGGCCGTCAATGAGCAGTTCTTC,CASRPSGGAVNEQFF
TRBJ1-2,TRBD1,-,TRBV9,TGTGCCAGCAGCGTGACCGGGACAGGAGAGTACACCTTC,CASSVTGTGEYTF
TRBJ1-2,-,-,TRBV6-1,TGTGCCAGCGATACCGCAGGGGCAAAGGGCTACACCTTC,CASDTAGAKGYTF
TRBJ2-2,-,-,TRBV18,TGTGCCAGCTCACCACCAGGCCAGCGCACCGGGGAGCTGTTTTTT,CASSPPGQRTGELFF
TRBJ2-3,TRBD2,-,TRBV4-2,TGTGCCAGCAGCCAAGAGGGAGGGACTAGCGGGGGGGCCGGACCAAATACGCAGTATTTT,CASSQEGGTSGGAGPNTQYF
TRBJ2-7,TRBD1,-,TRBV5-4,TGTGCCAGCAGCTTGACGGACAGGGGATACGAGCAGTACTTC,CASSLTDRGYEQYF
TRBJ2-5,-,-,TRBV7-6,TGTGCCAGCAGCTTAACTAGCTTAGAGACCCAGTACTTC,CASSLTSLETQYF
TRBJ1-1,-,-,TRBV27,TGTGCCAGCAGTCCGCGGACGGGAGGAGCTGAAGCTTTCTTT,CASSPRTGGAEAFF
TRBJ2-1,TRBD2,-,TRBV27,TGTGCCAGCAGTACGTACCTAGCGGGGGGGTACAATGAGCAGTTCTTC,CASSTYLAGGYNEQFF
TRBJ1-1,-,-,TRBV7-2,TGTGCCAGCACCTTAGACGGCTTCAGCACTGAAGCTTTCTTT,CASTLDGFSTEAFF
TRBJ1-1,TRBD1,-,TRBV7-9,TGTGCCAGCAGCGGTACAGGGGTGTGGACTGAAGCTTTCTTT,CASSGTGVWTEAFF
TRBJ2-3,-,-,TRBV5-6,TGTGCCAGCAGCCCCCGGGACAACCTACGGGCCGATACGCAGTATTTT,CASSPRDNLRADTQYF
TRBJ1-2,-,-,TRBV9,TGTGCCAGCAGCGGGGAGGGGTATGTAATCCCCTATGGCTACACCTTC,CASSGEGYVIPYGYTF
TRBJ1-5,-,once,TRBV19,TGTGCCAGTAGTATAGAGGCAGGGAATCAGCCCCAGCATTTT,CASSIEAGNQPQHF
TRBJ2-7,-,-,TRBV7-6,TGTGCCAGCAGCTTAGGATCCGGACCCTACGAGCAGTACTTC,CASSLGSGPYEQYF
TRBJ2-3,TRBD1,-,TRBV5-4,TGTGCCAGCAGCTGGACAGGTGGCACAGATACGCAGTATTTT,CASSWTGGTDTQYF
TRBJ1-1,-,-,TRBV30,TGTGCCTGGAGGGGATACGCAGACACTGAAGCTTTCTTT,CAWRGYADTEAFF
TRBJ1-2,-,-,TRBV13,TGTGCCAGCAGCTTAGGAGCAGGGAAGGAGGTCTATGGCTACACCTTC,CASSLGAGKEVYGYTF
TRBJ1-2,-,-,TRBV5-4,TGTGCCAGCAGCATACCCCGGGACGGCGGTTATGGCTACACCTTC,CASSIPRDGGYGYTF
TRBJ2-5,-,-,TRBV4-1,TGCGCCAGCAGCCAGGGCGACTGGGAGCGGGAGACCCAGTACTTC,CASSQGDWERETQYF
TRBJ2-7,-,-,TRBV27,TGTGCCAGCAGTCCCCGGAGGGGGGGCGAGCAGTACTTC,CASSPRRGGEQYF
TRBJ2-7,-,-,TRBV18,TGTGCCAGCTCACCGGCCTTATATACGGGCGAGCAGTACTTC,CASSPALYTGEQYF
TRBJ1-5,-,-,TRBV2,TGTGCCAGCCAACAGGGAGTGGGCAATCAGCCCCAGCATTTT,CASQQGVGNQPQHF
TRBJ2-5,TRBD2,-,TRBV5-6,TGTGCCAGCAGCCCTGACCTGGGAAGCGGGGGGGATGAGAACCAGTACTTC,CASSPDLGSGGDENQYF
TRBJ2-7,-,-,TRBV20-1,TGCGCGGCACCCACACTCTACGAGCAGTACTTC,CAAPTLYEQYF
TRBJ1-2,-,-,TRBV2,TGTGCCAGCAGTCGCCCCACAGGGTCACACTATGGCTACACCTTC,CASSRPTGSHYGYTF
TRBJ1-5,-,-,TRBV19,TGTGCCAGTAGAACTACAGGGTTGGGCAATCAGCCCCAGCATTTT,CASRTTGLGNQPQHF
TRBJ1-3,-,-,TRBV11-2,TGTGCCAGCAGCTTATTGCCGTCGGGGGTCGGGAACACCATATATTTT,CASSLLPSGVGNTIYF
TRBJ1-1,-,-,TRBV7-2,TGTGCCAGCAGCTTAGTATACACTGAAGCTTTCTTT,CASSLVYTEAFF
TRBJ1-1,TRBD1,-,TRBV19,TGTGCCACACGGAGGGGGCAAAGCACTGAAGCTTTCTTT,CATRRGQSTEAFF
TRBJ1-1,-,-,TRBV7-2,TGTGCCAGCAGCTTACATATGAACACTGAAGCTTTCTTT,CASSLHMNTEAFF